The next 10 T cell receptor beta chains were all read from a single sample in a study of CD8 T cells in Susac syndrome. A quantity of 0.5 to 1 ug RNA underwent reverse transcription using random hexamers. One entry per CDR3 protein, called by TCRdb with MiXCR from the immunoSEQ multiplex PCR reads. The sample has roughly 150,000 distinct CDR3 sequences, around 96% seen once. The sequenced sample consisted of CD4+ T cells from PBMCs. These receptors all stem from a human donor with Susac syndrome.

V is TRBV19 and J is TRBJ2-6; 11 positions match TRBD1. The CDR3 extends over 16 amino acids. Germline trimming cut 7 bases from V and 1 base from J; bases unmatched to any gene: 3. The germline V gene encodes CDR1 LNHDA and CDR2 SQIVND (reference sequence). CDR3 loop: CASTGQGGSGANVLTF. The CDR3 coding sequence is TGTGCCAGTACGGGACAGGGGGGATCTGGGGCCAACGTCCTGACTTTC.

The V and J genes are TRBV20-1 and TRBJ2-7; D remains ambiguous. Germline loops: CDR1 DFQATT, CDR2 SNEGSKA (reference sequence). The CDR3 extends over 16 amino acids. Trimming pared 1 base from V and 0 bases from J, leaving 16 bases between. The CDR3 DNA reads as TGCAGTGCTAGAGTTACTCGAGGCCCCAGCTCCTACGAGCAGTACTTC. Translating gives CSARVTRGPSSYEQYF.

The V gene is TRBV7-3, the J gene TRBJ2-3, with 9 bases that match TRBD2. This CDR3 contains 15 residues. J gave up 0 bases and V 3 bases, and 1 base lay outside the gene matches. Germline CDR1 is SGHTA and CDR2 is FQGTGA. CDR3 nucleotides: TGTGCCAGCAGCTTTAGCGGGGGAAGCACAGATACGCAGTATTTT. This codes for CASSFSGGSTDTQYF.

The V call is TRBV3-1, the J call TRBJ2-5; the match to TRBD1 covers 7 bases. CDR1 LGHDT and CDR2 YNNKEL come from the germline V gene (reference sequence). The ends lost 2 bases at V and 5 bases at J; junction bases unmatched: 14. The CDR3 length is 17 residues. The CDR3 here is CASSQPGDSKNGETQYF. CDR3 DNA sequence: TGTGCCAGCAGCCAACCCGGGGACAGCAAAAACGGGGAGACCCAGTACTTC.

The chain has TRBV9 and TRBJ1-3, with D uncertain. Germline CDR1 SGDLS, CDR2 YYNGEE. The CDR3 has 15 residues. Trimming took off 0 bases at V and 1 base at J, with 8 bases between the two ends. The CDR3 coding sequence is TGTGCCAGCAGCGTAGCCGGAACATCTGGAAACACCATATATTTT. It is translated as CASSVAGTSGNTIYF.

This chain joins TRBV20-1 and TRBJ1-2; 11 positions match TRBD1. The CDR3 is 14 amino acids. V trimming: 2 bases; J trimming: 8 bases; junction bases outside the gene matches: 7. The germline CDR1 and CDR2 sequences are DFQATT and SNEGSKA (reference sequence). The CDR3 sequence is CSARPGQGARGYTF. The CDR3 nucleotides are TGCAGTGCTAGACCTGGACAGGGGGCCCGGGGCTACACCTTC.

In its sample, this clonotype was seen once. V usage is TRBV20-1 and J usage is TRBJ1-5; 9 bases match TRBD1. The junction had 7 bases not matched to a gene; V was cut back by 4 bases and J by 6 bases. CDR3 length equals 14 residues. Per germline, CDR1 DFQATT and CDR2 SNEGSKA (reference sequence). Here the CDR3 DNA reads TGCAGTGCTACGCGGGACAGGGAAGGTCAGCCCCAGCATTTT. It is translated as CSATRDREGQPQHF.

The rearrangement joins TRBV25-1 to TRBJ2-1, with a tentative D call TRBD1 (5 bases). This CDR3 has 15 residues. The germline V gene has CDR1 MGHDK and CDR2 SYGVNS. Between the trimmed V and J ends, which lost 2 bases and 3 bases, there was a span of 11 bases. CDR3 sequence reads: CASSERTSFYNEQFF. Here the CDR3 DNA reads TGTGCCAGCAGTGAAAGGACATCCTTCTACAATGAGCAGTTCTTC.

The chain uses TRBV11-2 and TRBJ2-4; D not resolved. Germline V CDR1 and CDR2: SGHAT, FQNNGV. Trimming shortened V by 5 bases and J by 12 bases, and 14 bases separated the two germline ends. The CDR3 loop spans 12 amino acids. The CDR3 nucleotides read TGTGCCAGCAGCGAAAGACGAATCCATCAGTACTTC. It is translated as CASSERRIHQYF.

The chain carries TRBV18 and TRBJ2-7; the D call may be TRBD1 or TRBD2 (5 bases each). V was pared by 3 bases and J by 6 bases, with 12 bases between. Per the germline V gene, CDR1 is KGHSH and CDR2 is LQKENI. The CDR3 has 13 amino acids. Written as DNA, the CDR3 is TGTGCCAGCTCACCGGCCATTGGGGGCGAGCAGTACTTC. Translation gives CASSPAIGGEQYF.